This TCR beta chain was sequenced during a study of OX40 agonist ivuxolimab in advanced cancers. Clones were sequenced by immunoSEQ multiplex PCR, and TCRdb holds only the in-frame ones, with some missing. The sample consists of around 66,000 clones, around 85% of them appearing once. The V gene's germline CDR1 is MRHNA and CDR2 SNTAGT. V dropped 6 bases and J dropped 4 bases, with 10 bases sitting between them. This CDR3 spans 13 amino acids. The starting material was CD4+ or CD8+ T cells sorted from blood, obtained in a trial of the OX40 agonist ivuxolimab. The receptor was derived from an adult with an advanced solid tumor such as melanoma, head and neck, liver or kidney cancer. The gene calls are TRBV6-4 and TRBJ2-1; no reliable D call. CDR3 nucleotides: TGTGCCAGCAGCCCCGGAGCTTACAATGAGCAGTTCTTC. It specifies CASSPGAYNEQFF.